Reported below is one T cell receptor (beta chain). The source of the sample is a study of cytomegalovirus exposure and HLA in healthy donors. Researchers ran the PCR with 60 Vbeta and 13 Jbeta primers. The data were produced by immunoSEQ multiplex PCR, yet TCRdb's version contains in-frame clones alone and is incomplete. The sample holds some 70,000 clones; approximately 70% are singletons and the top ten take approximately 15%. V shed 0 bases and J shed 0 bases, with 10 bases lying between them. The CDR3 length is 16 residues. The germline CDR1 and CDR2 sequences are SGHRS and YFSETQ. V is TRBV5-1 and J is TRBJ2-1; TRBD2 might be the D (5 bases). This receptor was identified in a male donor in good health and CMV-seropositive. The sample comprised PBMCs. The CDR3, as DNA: TGCGCCAGCAGCTTGGGGGAGACGAGCTCCTACAATGAGCAGTTCTTC. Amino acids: CASSLGETSSYNEQFF.